Listed below are T cell receptor beta chains from one sample, sequenced in a study of neurological immune-mediated disorders. One entry per CDR3 protein results from TCRdb running MiXCR on the 5' RACE reads. Counted here are just under 20,000 distinct CDR3 sequences, 6% to 8.5% occurring once; the ten biggest clones make up around 17%. What was sequenced was CD8+ T cells from blood. The receptors were gathered from a woman aged 25 to 45 with HTLV-1-associated myelopathy (HAM/TSP). Each CDR3 is given with its conserved first and last residue. A D gene is named only where the DNA matches it firmly. The size entry gives once, few, many or a size class.

V,size,D,J,DNA,CDR3
TRBV7-8,many,.,TRBJ1-4,TGTGCCAGCAGCTTAGGCCAGGGGCATGAAAAACTGTTTTTT,CASSLGQGHEKLFF
TRBV7-9,many,.,TRBJ2-3,TGTGCCAGCAGAGAGGGACGCGGGGCCCGATCCACAGATACGCAGTATTTT,CASREGRGARSTDTQYF
TRBV7-8,many,.,TRBJ2-1,TGTGCCAGCAGCTTAGATGGTGTTAGCGGCTCCTACAATGAGCAGTTCTTC,CASSLDGVSGSYNEQFF
TRBV6-4,many,.,TRBJ2-1,TGTGCCAGCAGTGAGGGATCGGTGAATGAGCAGTTCTTC,CASSEGSVNEQFF
TRBV5-1,many,TRBD2,TRBJ2-2,TGCGCCAGCAGCCCGGGGGGAACCTCGAACACCGGGGAGCTGTTTTTT,CASSPGGTSNTGELFF
TRBV6-6,many,.,TRBJ1-5,TGTGCCAGCACCCAGGGGTATAGCAATCAGCCCCAGCATTTT,CASTQGYSNQPQHF
TRBV2,many,.,TRBJ1-2,TGTGCCAGCAGCGCCATCGCCCCGTTTTTTGGCTACACCTTC,CASSAIAPFFGYTF
TRBV9,few,.,TRBJ2-1,TGTGCCAGCAGCTCGACGACCCGAGAGCAGTTCTTC,CASSSTTREQFF
TRBV5-6,many,.,TRBJ1-1,TGTGCCAGCAGTCGGACATTCGAAGCTTTCTTT,CASSRTFEAFF
TRBV20-1,many,TRBD1,TRBJ1-2,TGCAGTGCTGCGGACAGGGAATATGGCTACACCTTC,CSAADREYGYTF
TRBV20-1,many,TRBD1,TRBJ1-2,TGCAGTGCTAGAGATACGGGACAGGGGGACTATGGCTACACCTTC,CSARDTGQGDYGYTF
TRBV6-5,many,.,TRBJ2-2,TGTGCCAGCAGTTTAACAGGGATCGCGAACACCGGGGAGCTGTTTTTT,CASSLTGIANTGELFF
TRBV20-1,many,.,TRBJ1-2,TGCAGTGCTGGTACCGGGAGGAACCTCTATGGCTACACCTTC,CSAGTGRNLYGYTF
TRBV6-1,many,.,TRBJ1-1,TGTGCCAGCAGTGAAGGTGGGGGTTTAAGGACTGAAGCTTTCTTT,CASSEGGGLRTEAFF
TRBV20-1,many,.,TRBJ2-3,TGCAGTGCTAGGGGTCCTCTAGCGTCAAATCCAGATACGCAGTATTTT,CSARGPLASNPDTQYF
TRBV5-1,many,.,TRBJ1-1,TGCGCCAGCAGCTCTCCATCTTTGGGCAGACCGACCGAAGCTTTCTTT,CASSSPSLGRPTEAFF
TRBV7-3,many,.,TRBJ1-1,TGTGCCAGCAGCTCCATCCATCGGGGAACTGAAGCTTTCTTT,CASSSIHRGTEAFF
TRBV14,many,.,TRBJ2-3,TGTGCCAGCAGCCAAGTGCCAGGGAAGTGGGCAGATACGCAGTATTTT,CASSQVPGKWADTQYF
TRBV5-1,many,.,TRBJ2-7,TGCGCCAGCAGCTTCGAAAGCTCCTACGAGCAGTACTTC,CASSFESSYEQYF
TRBV20-1,many,.,TRBJ1-2,TGCAGTGCTAGACCCCACAGGGATTCACTCGGCTACACCTTC,CSARPHRDSLGYTF
TRBV5-1,medium-sized,TRBD1,TRBJ2-7,TGCGCCAGCAGCGATGGGACAGGGTGGAGCGAGCAGTACTTC,CASSDGTGWSEQYF
TRBV6-2/TRBV6-3,few,TRBD1,TRBJ2-1,TGTGCCAGCAGTTACCGGACAGGGAAATCTGATGAGCAGTTCTTC,CASSYRTGKSDEQFF